This TCR beta chain was captured in a study of naive and memory T cell subsets. CDR1 is ENHRY and CDR2 is SYGVKD in the germline V gene. The V end lost 9 bases, the J end lost 4 bases, and 13 bases lay between the germline ends. The CDR3 runs 13 residues. Ligated cDNA underwent four rounds of PCR with nested alpha and beta constant region primers and SP2. In TCRdb, the UMI-ligation and nested PCR reads were re-called with MiXCR into one record per CDR3 protein. The sample carries some 25,000 distinct CDR3 sequences, around 4.9% recorded once. This clonotype occurred many times. The library had UMIs added by 3' ligation of an oligonucleotide to TCR cDNA.

The material sequenced was blood. The chain recombines TRBV10-3 with TRBJ1-5; no definite D call. This TCR was recovered from an adult in good health. The CDR3 DNA reads as TGTGCCATGTCACAGAACCCTAATCAGCCCCAGCATTTT. Its protein is CAMSQNPNQPQHF.